This T cell receptor (beta chain) was obtained from a study of T-cell reconstitution after alpha-beta-depleted transplantation in children. Germline lookup yields CDR1 SGHVS and CDR2 FQNEAQ. Trimming stripped 5 bases from V and 7 bases from J, with 24 bases between. The CDR3 contains 16 residues. Unique molecular identifiers were used in preparing the TCRbeta library. TCRdb recomputed calls from the PCR reads with MiXCR, one row per CDR3 protein. The sample contains a few hundred thousand distinct CDR3 sequences, 13% of which appear only once. The rearrangement links TRBV7-8 to TRBJ2-7; D is ambiguous. Sequenced material: PBMCs, mostly from graft donor cells, taken 360 days after TCRalphabeta/CD19-depleted stem cell transplant. The receptor's source is a male patient between 5 and 17 years old who had a stem cell transplant for acute myeloid leukemia, so the T cells may come from the graft donor. The CDR3 protein is CASSRRRLAELGEQYF. CDR3 sequence (DNA): TGTGCCAGCAGCCGGCGACGGCTGGCGGAACTGGGGGAGCAGTACTTC.